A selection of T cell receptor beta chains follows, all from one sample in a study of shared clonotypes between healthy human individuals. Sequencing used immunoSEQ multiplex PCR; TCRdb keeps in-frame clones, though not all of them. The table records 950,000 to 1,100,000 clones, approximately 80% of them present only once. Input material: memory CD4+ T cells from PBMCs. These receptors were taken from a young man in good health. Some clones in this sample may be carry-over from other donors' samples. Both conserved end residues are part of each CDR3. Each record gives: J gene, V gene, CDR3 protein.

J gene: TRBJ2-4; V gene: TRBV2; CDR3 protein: CASGGLAKNIQYF
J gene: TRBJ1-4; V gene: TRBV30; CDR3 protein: CAWSVLSGGEKLFF
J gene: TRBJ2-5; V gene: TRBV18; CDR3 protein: CASSPGKETQYF
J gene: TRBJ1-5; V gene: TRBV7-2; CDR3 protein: CASSLSQGGQPQHF
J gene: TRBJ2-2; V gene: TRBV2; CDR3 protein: CASSQGSRRNTGELFF
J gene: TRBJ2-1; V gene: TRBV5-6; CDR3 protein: CASRSLAGPYNEQFF
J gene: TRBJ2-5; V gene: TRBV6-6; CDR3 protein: CASSWTRETQYF
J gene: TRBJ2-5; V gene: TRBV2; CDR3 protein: CASLVVLGETQYF
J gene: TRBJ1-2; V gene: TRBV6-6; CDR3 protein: CASSYGRGPSYGYTF
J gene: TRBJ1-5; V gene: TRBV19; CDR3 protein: CASSIRQGDGSNQPQHF
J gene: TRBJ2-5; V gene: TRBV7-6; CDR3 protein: CASSHPVLETQYF
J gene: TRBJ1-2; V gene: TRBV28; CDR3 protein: CAIPAGLSGGEDGYTF
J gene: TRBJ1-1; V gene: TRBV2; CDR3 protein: CASRLSRNTEAFF
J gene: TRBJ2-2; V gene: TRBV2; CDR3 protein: CACYPRDRLIGELFF
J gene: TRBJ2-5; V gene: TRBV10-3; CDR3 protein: CAIGQGPETQYF
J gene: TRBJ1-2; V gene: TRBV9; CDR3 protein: CASSASPRSVTNYGYTF
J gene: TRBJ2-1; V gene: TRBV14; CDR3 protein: CASSQEGGWGNEQFF
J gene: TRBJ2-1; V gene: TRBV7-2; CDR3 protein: CASSLARRGSGQFF
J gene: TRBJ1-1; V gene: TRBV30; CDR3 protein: CAWSEETGLAFF
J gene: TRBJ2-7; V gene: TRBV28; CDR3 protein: CASSSAGGRAYEQYF
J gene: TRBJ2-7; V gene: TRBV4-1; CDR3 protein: CASSRDGRYEQYF
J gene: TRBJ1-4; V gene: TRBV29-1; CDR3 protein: CSVTRGAHGELFF
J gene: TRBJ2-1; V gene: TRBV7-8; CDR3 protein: CASSLNYEQFF
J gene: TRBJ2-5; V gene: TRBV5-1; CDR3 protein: CASSLGPGETQYF
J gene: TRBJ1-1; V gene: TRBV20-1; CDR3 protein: CSAGPYTEAFF
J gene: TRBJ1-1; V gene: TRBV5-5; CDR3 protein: CASSLYAQVEAFF
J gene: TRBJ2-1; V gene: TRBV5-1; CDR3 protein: CASSFTRGPYNEQFF
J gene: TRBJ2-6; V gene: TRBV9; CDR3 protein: CASSEGAPGANVLTF
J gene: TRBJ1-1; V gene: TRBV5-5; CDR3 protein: CASTEPGPRRHEAFF
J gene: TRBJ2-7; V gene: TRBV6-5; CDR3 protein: CASSYGGNGYEQYF
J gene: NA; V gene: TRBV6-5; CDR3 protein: CASRPDRSGTQYF
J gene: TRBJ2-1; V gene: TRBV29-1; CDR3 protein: CSGEGYNEQFF
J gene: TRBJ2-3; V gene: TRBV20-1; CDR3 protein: CSAAPTDTQYF
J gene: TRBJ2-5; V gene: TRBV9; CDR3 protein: CASSVVAGHQETQYF
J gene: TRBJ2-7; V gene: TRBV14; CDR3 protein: CASSRGADVYEQYF
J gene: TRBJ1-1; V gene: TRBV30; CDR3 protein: CAWSVRGRTEAFF
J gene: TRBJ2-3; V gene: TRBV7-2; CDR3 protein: CASSLATSGASIGTDTQYF
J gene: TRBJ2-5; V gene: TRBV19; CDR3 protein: CASSMGWGQETQYF
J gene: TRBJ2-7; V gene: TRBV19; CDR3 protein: CASSITSGSGYEQYF
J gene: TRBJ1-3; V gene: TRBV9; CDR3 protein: CASSVGGAGNTIYF
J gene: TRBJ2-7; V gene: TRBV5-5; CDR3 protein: CASSLQGPAYEQYF
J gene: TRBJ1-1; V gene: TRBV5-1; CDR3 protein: CASSLKRQGAGMTNTEAFF
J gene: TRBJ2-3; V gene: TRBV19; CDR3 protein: CASGPSGSAAQYF
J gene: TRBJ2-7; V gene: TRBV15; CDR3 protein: CATSRDYGGSWSYEQYF
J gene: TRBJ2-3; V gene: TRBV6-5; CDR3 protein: CASSLSSGFTDTQYF
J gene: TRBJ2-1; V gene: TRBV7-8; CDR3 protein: CASSPRTSSYYNEQFF
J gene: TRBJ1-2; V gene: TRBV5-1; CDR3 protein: CASSLGTNYGYTF
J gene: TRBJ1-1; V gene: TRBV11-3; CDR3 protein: CASSGDVGTEAFF
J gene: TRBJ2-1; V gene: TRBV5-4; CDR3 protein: CASSLEAGVVGEQFF
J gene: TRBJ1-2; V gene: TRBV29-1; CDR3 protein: CSVARPPYGYTF
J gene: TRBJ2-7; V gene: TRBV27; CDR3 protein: CASSPRGVSYEQYF